One TCR beta chain is described in this entry. Its antigen is unidentified. TCRdb reprocessed the reads with MiXCR, giving one entry per CDR3 protein. This table holds hundreds of thousands of distinct CDR3 sequences, around 31% found once. Germline V lookup: CDR1 ENHRY, CDR2 SYGVKD. The CDR3 is 14 residues long. This sample is part of a study of T cell repertoires in cytomegalovirus infection. Study results and limitations: The ex vivo response was dominated by HLA-C-restricted CMV-specific TCR beta clonotypes.

The gene calls are TRBV10-3 and TRBJ2-7; the D call may be TRBD1 or TRBD2 (6 bases each). The source was cultured PBMCs, collected from culture after CMV antigen stimulation. This TCR derives from a human donor in good health (CMV status not recorded). Some clones in this sample may be carry-over from other donors' samples. CDR3 sequence (DNA): TGTGCATCAGTGGGTGAGGGGGGCTCCTACGAGCAGTACTTC. Translation gives CASVGEGGSYEQYF.